This TCR beta chain was retrieved from a study of blood T cell repertoires in COVID-19. The junction had 15 bases not matched to a gene; V was cut back by 4 bases and J by 2 bases. The CDR3 length is 18 residues. Germline CDR1 is SEHNR and CDR2 is FQNEAQ (reference sequence). Using immunoSEQ multiplex PCR, the repertoire was profiled, and TCRdb retains in-frame clones only, with some absent. The table shows around 320,000 clones, with nearly 90% occurring only once. The chain uses TRBV7-9 and TRBJ2-7; TRBD2 matches at 9 bases. The sequence derives from a woman younger than 35 with acute COVID-19. Input material: PBMCs or T cells enriched from blood (not recorded which). CDR3 nucleotide sequence: TGTGCCAGCAGCTCTGGGGTATCGGGGCTAGCGGGACCCTACGAGCAGTACTTC. Its translation is CASSSGVSGLAGPYEQYF.